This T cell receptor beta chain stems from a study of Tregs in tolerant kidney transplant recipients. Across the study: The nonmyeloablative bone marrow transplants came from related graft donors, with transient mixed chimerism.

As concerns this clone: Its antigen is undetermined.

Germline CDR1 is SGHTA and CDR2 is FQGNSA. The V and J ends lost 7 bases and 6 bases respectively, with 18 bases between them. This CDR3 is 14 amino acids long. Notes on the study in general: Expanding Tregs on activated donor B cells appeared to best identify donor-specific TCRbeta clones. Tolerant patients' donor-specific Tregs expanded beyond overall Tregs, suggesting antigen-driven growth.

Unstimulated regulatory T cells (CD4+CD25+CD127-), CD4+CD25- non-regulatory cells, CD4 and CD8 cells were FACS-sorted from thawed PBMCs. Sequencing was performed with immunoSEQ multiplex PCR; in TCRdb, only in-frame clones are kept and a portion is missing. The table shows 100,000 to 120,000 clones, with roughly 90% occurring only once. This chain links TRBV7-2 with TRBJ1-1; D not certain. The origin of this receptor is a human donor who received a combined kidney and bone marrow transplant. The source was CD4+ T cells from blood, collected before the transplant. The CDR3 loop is CASTPSTGWAEAFF. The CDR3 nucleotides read TGTGCCAGCACCCCCTCGACCGGGTGGGCTGAAGCTTTCTTT.